The sequence of this TCR beta chain was determined in a study of OX40 agonist ivuxolimab in advanced cancers. Turning to the study itself: The study treated patients with ivuxolimab, an agonistic anti-OX40 (CD134) antibody.

The data were produced by immunoSEQ multiplex PCR, yet TCRdb's version contains in-frame clones alone and is incomplete. The data hold tens of thousands of clones, with roughly 80% observed a single time. Findings and caveats of the study: Expanded clones belonging to CD8+ T cells outnumbered, on average, those of CD4+.

With regard to this clone: Its target is unknown.

The CDR3 is 16 amino acids. Germline CDR1 and CDR2: LNHDA and SQIVND (reference sequence). Trimming pared 3 bases from V and 0 bases from J, leaving 12 bases between. The sample was CD4+ or CD8+ T cells sorted from blood, taken in a trial of the OX40 agonist ivuxolimab. The receptor was derived from an adult with an advanced solid tumor such as melanoma, head and neck, liver or kidney cancer. The chain couples TRBV19 to TRBJ1-5, with unresolved D. The CDR3 nucleotides are TGTGCCAGTAGTATTCAAACCACCTATAGCAATCAGCCCCAGCATTTT. This gives the protein CASSIQTTYSNQPQHF.